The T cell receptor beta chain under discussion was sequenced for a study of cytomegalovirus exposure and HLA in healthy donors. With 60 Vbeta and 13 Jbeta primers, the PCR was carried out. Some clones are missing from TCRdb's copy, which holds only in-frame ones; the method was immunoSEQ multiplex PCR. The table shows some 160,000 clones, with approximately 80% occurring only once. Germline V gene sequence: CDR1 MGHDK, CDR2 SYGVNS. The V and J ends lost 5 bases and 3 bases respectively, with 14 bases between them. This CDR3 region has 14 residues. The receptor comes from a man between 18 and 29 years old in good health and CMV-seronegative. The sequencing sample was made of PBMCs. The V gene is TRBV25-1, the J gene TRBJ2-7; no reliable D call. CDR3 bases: TGTGCCAGCAGTAGCGCCAGCACCTTCTACGAGCAGTACTTC. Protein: CASSSASTFYEQYF.